These 3 T cell receptor beta chains were all obtained from the same sample, sequenced in a study of blood T cell repertoires in COVID-19. TCRdb's table, derived via immunoSEQ multiplex PCR, lists solely in-frame clones and lacks some. The sample yields 50,000 to 75,000 clones, about 91% seen once. Sample: peripheral blood. These receptor sequences come from a man aged 50 to 60 with active COVID-19.

This chain joins TRBV4-1 and TRBJ1-5, with 8 bases identical to TRBD1. CDR3 length: 15 residues. V dropped 2 bases and J dropped 5; count of bases not matched to a gene: 5. The V gene's germline CDR1 is MGHRA and CDR2 YSYEKL. This chain's CDR3 is CASSQWDRPHQPQHF. The CDR3 DNA reads as TGCGCCAGCAGCCAATGGGACAGGCCGCATCAGCCCCAGCATTTT.

The chain recombines TRBV19 with TRBJ1-1; D is unresolved. The V and J ends lost 7 bases and 2 bases respectively, with 14 bases between them. CDR3 size: 14 residues. The germline V gene encodes CDR1 LNHDA and CDR2 SQIVND (reference sequence). CDR3 DNA sequence: TGTGCCAGTAAACAGTCAGGCCGCAACACTGAAGCTTTCTTT. Protein product: CASKQSGRNTEAFF.

The CDR3 DNA follows: TGTGCCAGCAGCGTTAGCGGGGGCTTTGGGAATGAGCAGTTCTTC. Translated: CASSVSGGFGNEQFF. V and J are TRBV9 and TRBJ2-1, with 9 bases aligning to TRBD2. J gave up 7 bases and V 2 bases, and 7 bases lay outside the gene matches. The length of the CDR3 is 15 residues. Germline V gives CDR1 SGDLS, CDR2 YYNGEE.